This T cell receptor beta chain was captured in a study of blood T cells in healthy people across ages. Donors were healthy Caucasian individuals from Russia aged roughly 6 to 90. Germline V gene lookup returns CDR1 GTSNPN and CDR2 SVGIG (reference sequence). Trimming stripped 2 bases from V and 5 bases from J, with 6 bases between. The CDR3 has 11 residues. Alongside a J-beta primer mix, a sample-barcoded 5' primer served in a second PCR lasting 7 to 11 cycles. Each sample yielded at least 3 million CDR3-containing paired-end reads. Using its own MiXCR run on the 5' RACE reads, TCRdb lists one record per CDR3 protein. The sample has roughly 800,000 distinct CDR3 sequences, 58% seen once. This clonotype appeared a few times.

The source material was blood. The sequence derives from a young man in good health. The rearrangement joins TRBV30 to TRBJ1-1; no reliable D call. In DNA, the CDR3 is TGTGCCTGGAGTCGGGAAACTGAAGCTTTCTTT. This codes for CAWSRETEAFF.